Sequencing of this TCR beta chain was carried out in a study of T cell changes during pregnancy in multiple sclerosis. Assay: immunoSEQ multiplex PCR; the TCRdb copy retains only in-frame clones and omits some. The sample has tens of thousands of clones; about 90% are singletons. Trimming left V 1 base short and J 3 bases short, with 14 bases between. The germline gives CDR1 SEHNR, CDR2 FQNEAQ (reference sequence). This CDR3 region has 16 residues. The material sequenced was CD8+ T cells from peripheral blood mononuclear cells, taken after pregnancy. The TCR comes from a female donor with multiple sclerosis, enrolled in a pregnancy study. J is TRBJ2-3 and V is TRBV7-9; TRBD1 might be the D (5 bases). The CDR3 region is CASSLVQGPGTDTQYF. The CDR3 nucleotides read TGTGCCAGCAGCTTAGTTCAGGGCCCTGGGACAGATACGCAGTATTTT. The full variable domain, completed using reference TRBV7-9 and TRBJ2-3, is DTGVSQNPRHKITKRGQNVTFRCDPISEHNRLYWYRQTLGQGPEFLTYFQNEAQLEKSRLLSDRFSAERPKGSFSTLEIQRTEQGDSAMYLCASSLVQGPGTDTQYFGPGTRLTVL.